The T cell receptor beta chain under discussion was sequenced for a study of T cells after yellow fever vaccination. TCRdb reprocessed the 5' RACE reads with MiXCR, giving one entry per CDR3 protein. Among some 350,000 distinct CDR3 sequences listed, around 10% were seen once. This clonotype occurred a few times. CDR3 length: 13 residues. V trimming: 3 bases; J trimming: 9 bases; junction bases outside the gene matches: 7. CDR1 and CDR2 from the germline V gene are ENHRY and SYGVKD. Sequencing was performed on PBMCs, taken on the day of the first yellow fever vaccination. The chain is built from TRBV10-3 and TRBJ1-2; 7 bases are shared with TRBD1. The sequence derives from a man aged 18 to 30 who received the YFV17D yellow fever vaccine. The CDR3 coding sequence is TGTGCCATCAGTGATGGGGCAGGGGGTCGCTACACCTTC. Amino acids: CAISDGAGGRYTF.